A single sample is the source of the 9 T cell receptor beta chains below, sequenced in a study of PD-L1 blockade in urothelial cancer. Stated time point: pretreatment peripheral blood. Produced via immunoSEQ multiplex PCR; TCRdb's table is partial and in-frame only. This table holds about 39,000 clones, about nine tenths found once. The starting material was PBMCs, obtained around atezolizumab (anti-PD-L1) treatment. The receptor source for this set is a woman aged 60-70 years with urothelial cancer.

The chain combines TRBV5-1 with TRBJ2-3; 8 bases fit TRBD2. The J segment lost 7 bases and the V segment lost 0 bases, leaving 7 bases of the junction unmatched. The germline CDR1 and CDR2 sequences are SGHRS and YFSETQ. CDR3 length: 15 residues. DNA of the CDR3: TGCGCCAGCAGCTTGGTTAGCGGGAACCAAAATACGCAGTATTTT. It specifies CASSLVSGNQNTQYF.

This clone was seen only once. The CDR3 protein is CASSVGRESQETQYF. The CDR3 DNA reads TGTGCCAGCAGCGTAGGACGGGAGTCCCAAGAGACCCAGTACTTC. The V gene is TRBV9, the J gene TRBJ2-5, with a tentative D call TRBD2 (6 bases). Looked up from germline, CDR1 is SGDLS and CDR2 is YYNGEE. The CDR3 runs 15 residues. The germline V and J ends were trimmed by 0 bases and 1 base, with 10 bases remaining between them.

This clone was recorded only once. The gene calls are TRBV4-3 and TRBJ2-1; weak D call: TRBD2 (7 bases). Trimming cost V 0 bases and J 6 bases, with 15 bases left between them. The CDR3 sequence is 16 residues long. Germline V CDR1 and CDR2: LGHNA, YSLEER. CDR3 nucleotide sequence: TGCGCCAGCAGCCAAGAGTGGGGGGGGCAATTCAATGAGCAGTTCTTC. Amino acid sequence: CASSQEWGGQFNEQFF.

This sequence joins TRBV15 and TRBJ2-7, with 9 bases that match TRBD2. The germline V gene has CDR1 LNHNV and CDR2 YYDKDF (reference sequence). V lost 3 bases and J lost 4; bases outside the gene matches: 10. The length of the CDR3 is 16 residues. CDR3 DNA sequence: TGTGCCACCAGCAGGGCCTGGGGCGGGAGGGCGTACGAGCAGTACTTC. Protein product: CATSRAWGGRAYEQYF. Variable domain in full (rest from reference TRBV15 and TRBJ2-7): DAMVIQNPRYQVTQFGKPVTLSCSQTLNHNVMYWYQQKSSQAPKLLFHYYDKDFNNEADTPDNFQSRRPNTSFCFLDIRSPGLGDTAMYLCATSRAWGGRAYEQYFGPGTRLTVT.

The V call is TRBV19, the J call TRBJ2-3; TRBD2 might be the D (6 bases). Germline V gene data show CDR1 as LNHDA and CDR2 as SQIVND (reference sequence). Deletions cut 6 bases from V and 2 bases from J, with 21 bases between. The CDR3 runs 17 residues. The CDR3 DNA reads TGTGCCAGTAGCCCTCGGGACTTCCATGGAAACACAGATACGCAGTATTTT. The encoded protein is CASSPRDFHGNTDTQYF. Based on the CDR3 plus reference TRBV19 and TRBJ2-3, the full variable domain is DGGITQSPKYLFRKEGQNVTLSCEQNLNHDAMYWYRQDPGQGLRLIYYSQIVNDFQKGDIAEGYSVSREKKESFPLTVTSAQKNPTAFYLCASSPRDFHGNTDTQYFGPGTRLTVL.

The chain recombines TRBV28 with TRBJ2-7, with TRBD1 matching 11 bases. Germline CDR1 MDHEN, CDR2 SYDVKM. After removal of 2 bases from V and 0 bases from J, the junction contained 6 bases not matched to a gene. CDR3 length: 17 amino acids. The CDR3 protein is CASSLTGTGGSSYEQYF. CDR3 DNA: TGTGCCAGCAGTTTAACCGGGACAGGGGGGAGCTCCTACGAGCAGTACTTC.

The chain joins TRBV4-2 to TRBJ2-3; D may be TRBD1 (6 bases). V gave up 0 bases and J gave up 2 bases, with 18 bases separating them. Germline assignment: CDR1 LGHNA and CDR2 YNFKEQ. This CDR3 is built from 18 residues. The CDR3 loop is CASSQDLEDQGSTDTQYF. The CDR3 DNA follows: TGTGCCAGCAGCCAAGATCTAGAGGATCAGGGGTCCACAGATACGCAGTATTTT.

Sample share makes this clone medium-sized. The CDR3 spells CASSAGLFSYGYTF. Here the CDR3 DNA reads TGTGCCAGCAGCGCGGGACTTTTTTCCTATGGCTACACCTTC. V and J are TRBV5-4 and TRBJ1-2, with a possible D match to TRBD1 (5 bases). V gave up 4 bases and J gave up 4 bases, with 14 bases separating them. This CDR3 region has 14 residues. Per the germline V gene, CDR1 is SGHNT and CDR2 is YYREEE (reference sequence).

This chain joins TRBV19 and TRBJ2-1; D may be TRBD2 (5 bases). CDR1 and CDR2 (germline): LNHDA, SQIVND (reference sequence). This CDR3 spans 20 amino acids. Trimming took 1 base from V and 0 from J, leaving 22 bases between them. CDR3 coding DNA: TGTGCCAGTAGTATAGGTACGTTGACTACCGGGGAGAGCTCCTACAATGAGCAGTTCTTC. This encodes CASSIGTLTTGESSYNEQFF.